These T cell receptor beta chains were read from a single sample in a study of beta chain features in type 1 diabetes. The table came from immunoSEQ multiplex PCR; TCRdb's copy has only in-frame clones and leaves some out. The sample includes roughly 170,000 clones, about 12% of them seen just once. The sequenced sample consisted of central memory CD4+ T cells from blood. The receptors originated from a woman under 30 in good health. Each CDR3 is given with its conserved first and last residue. Fields, in order: clone size, J gene, V gene, CDR3 protein. A row's size may be missing; if present it is once, few, many or a size class.

few TRBJ2-2 TRBV29-1 CSVDGVENTGELFF
few TRBJ1-5 TRBV27 CASRDGGNQPQHF
- TRBJ2-7 TRBV28 CASSPRTRGIYEQYF
- TRBJ1-3 TRBV30 CAWSAGAGNTIYF
few TRBJ2-3 TRBV7-2 CASSLTSGDTQYF
few TRBJ2-3 TRBV7-8 CASSLASSGRDTDTQYF
- TRBJ2-7 TRBV14 CASSQLRQGLYEQYF
few TRBJ2-1 TRBV11-1 CASSPTRKGEQFF
- TRBJ2-7 TRBV5-1 CASSWDRGSSYEQYF
few TRBJ1-2 TRBV7-2 CASSHRTGTNYGYTF
- TRBJ1-2 TRBV20-1 CSVHSNYGYTF
- TRBJ2-7 TRBV28 CASSLGRTGTREQYF
few TRBJ2-1 TRBV18 CASSPTGDEQFF
- TRBJ1-5 TRBV11-2 CASSLSNSNQPQHF
many TRBJ1-1 TRBV5-6 CASSLPGRGTEAFF
- TRBJ2-2 TRBV2 CASLGQFNTGELFF
- TRBJ2-3 TRBV6-1 CAISEKAGADTQYF
few TRBJ1-2 TRBV27 CASSRDRGYGYTF
- TRBJ2-2 TRBV18 CASSPLPEAGELFF
few TRBJ2-1 TRBV5-4 CASSSPGADNEQFF
- TRBJ2-4 TRBV5-6 CASSLDSTNIQYF
few TRBJ2-2 TRBV4-3 CASSQEPTGIIRVGELFF
- TRBJ1-2 TRBV25-1 CASSERGGYGYTF
- TRBJ1-1 TRBV29-1 CSVFNRAGAEAFF
- TRBJ2-5 TRBV14 CASSQGEETQYF
few TRBJ1-2 TRBV7-7 CASRRGTYGYTF
- TRBJ1-3 TRBV29-1 CSVGNRDRNTIYF